This TCR beta chain was obtained from a study of blood T cell repertoires in COVID-19. Study overall: Samples came from the United States, Italy and Spain, spanning acute and convalescent COVID-19. The analysed material was cDNA or gDNA that came from T cells, B-cell-depleted T cells, or PBMCs.

Between the trimmed V and J ends, which lost 0 bases and 2 bases, there was a span of 8 bases. Germline V CDR1 and CDR2: SGHRS, YFSETQ. The CDR3 sequence is 14 residues long. In the authors' workflow: Reference gene primer amplification gave nucleated cell count estimates. Assay used: immunoSEQ multiplex PCR; TCRdb lists only in-frame clones, some missing. For V, J and clone size, that table is used; D and trimming come from the DNA. The top ten clones hold roughly 30% of a sample with approximately 93,000 clones, roughly 90% of them seen once. The source material was peripheral blood. The sequence was obtained from a man aged 45 to 65 with active or convalescent COVID-19. J is TRBJ2-5 and V is TRBV5-1, with D unclear. The CDR3 sequence: CASSLVQSQETQYF. The CDR3, as DNA: TGCGCCAGCAGCTTGGTACAGTCACAAGAGACCCAGTACTTC.